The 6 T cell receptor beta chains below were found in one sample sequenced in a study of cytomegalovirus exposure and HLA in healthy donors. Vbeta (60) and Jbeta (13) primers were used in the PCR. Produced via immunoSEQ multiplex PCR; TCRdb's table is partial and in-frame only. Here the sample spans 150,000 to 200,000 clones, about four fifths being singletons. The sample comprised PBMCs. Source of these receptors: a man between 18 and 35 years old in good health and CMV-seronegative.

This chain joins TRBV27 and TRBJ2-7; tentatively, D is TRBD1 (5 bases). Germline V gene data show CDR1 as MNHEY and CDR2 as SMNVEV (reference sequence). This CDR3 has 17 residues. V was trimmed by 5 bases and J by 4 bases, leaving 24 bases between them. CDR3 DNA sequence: TGTGCCAGCAGTGCGGCACCCCCAGGGATCAACCAGTACGAGCAGTACTTC. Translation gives CASSAAPPGINQYEQYF.

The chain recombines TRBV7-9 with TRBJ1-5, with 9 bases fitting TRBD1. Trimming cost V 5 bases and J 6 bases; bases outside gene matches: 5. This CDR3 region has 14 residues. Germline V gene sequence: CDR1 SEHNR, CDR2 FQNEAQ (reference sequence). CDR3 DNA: TGTGCCAGCAGCCGGGACAGGGTCGGTCAGCCCCAGCATTTT. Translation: CASSRDRVGQPQHF. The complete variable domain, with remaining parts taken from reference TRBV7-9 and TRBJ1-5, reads DTGVSQNPRHKITKRGQNVTFRCDPISEHNRLYWYRQTLGQGPEFLTYFQNEAQLEKSRLLSDRFSAERPKGSFSTLEIQRTEQGDSAMYLCASSRDRVGQPQHFGDGTRLSIL.

In DNA form, the CDR3 reads TGTGCCAGCAGTTCCCCCGGACTAGCGGGATACAATGAGCAGTTCTTC. It is translated as CASSSPGLAGYNEQFF. This chain links TRBV27 with TRBJ2-1; 12 nucleotides line up with TRBD2. The J segment lost 4 bases and the V segment lost 4 bases, leaving 5 bases of the junction unmatched. The CDR3 has 16 amino acids. Germline CDR1 is MNHEY and CDR2 is SMNVEV (reference sequence).

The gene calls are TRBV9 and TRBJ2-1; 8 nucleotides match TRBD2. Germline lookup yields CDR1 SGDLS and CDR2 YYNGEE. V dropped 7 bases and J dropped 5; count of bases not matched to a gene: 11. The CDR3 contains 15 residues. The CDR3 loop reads CASSYGGGPNNEQFF. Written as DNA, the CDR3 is TGTGCCAGCTCTTACGGGGGGGGCCCTAACAATGAGCAGTTCTTC.

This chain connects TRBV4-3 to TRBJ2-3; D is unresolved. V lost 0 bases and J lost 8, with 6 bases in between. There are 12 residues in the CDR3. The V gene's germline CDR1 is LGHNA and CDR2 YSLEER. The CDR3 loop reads CASSQDSGTQYF. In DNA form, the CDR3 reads TGCGCCAGCAGCCAAGATTCCGGTACGCAGTATTTT.

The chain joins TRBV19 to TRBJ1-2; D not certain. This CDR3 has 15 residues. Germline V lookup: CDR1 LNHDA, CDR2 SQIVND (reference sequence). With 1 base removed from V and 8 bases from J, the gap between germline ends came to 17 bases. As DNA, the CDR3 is TGTGCCAGTAGTATAGCGGCAGGTGAACTTGGAGGCTACACCTTC. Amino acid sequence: CASSIAAGELGGYTF.